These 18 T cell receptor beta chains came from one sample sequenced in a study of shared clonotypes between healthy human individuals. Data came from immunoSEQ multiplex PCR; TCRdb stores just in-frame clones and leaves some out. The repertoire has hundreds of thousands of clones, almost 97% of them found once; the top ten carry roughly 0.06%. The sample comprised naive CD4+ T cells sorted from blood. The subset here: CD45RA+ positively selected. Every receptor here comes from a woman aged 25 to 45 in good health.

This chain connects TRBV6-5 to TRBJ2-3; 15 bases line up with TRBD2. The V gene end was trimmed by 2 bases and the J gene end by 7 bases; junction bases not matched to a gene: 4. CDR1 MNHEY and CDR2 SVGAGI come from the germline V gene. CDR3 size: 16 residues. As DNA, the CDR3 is TGTGCCAGCAGTTACGGACTAGCGGGAGGGCCGTATACGCAGTATTTT. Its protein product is CASSYGLAGGPYTQYF.

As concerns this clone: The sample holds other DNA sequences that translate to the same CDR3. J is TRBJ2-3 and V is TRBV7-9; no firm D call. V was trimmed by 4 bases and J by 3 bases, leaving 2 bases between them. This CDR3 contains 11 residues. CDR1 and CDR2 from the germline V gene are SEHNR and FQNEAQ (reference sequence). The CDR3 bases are TGTGCCAGCAGCTCTACAGATACGCAGTATTTT. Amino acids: CASSSTDTQYF.

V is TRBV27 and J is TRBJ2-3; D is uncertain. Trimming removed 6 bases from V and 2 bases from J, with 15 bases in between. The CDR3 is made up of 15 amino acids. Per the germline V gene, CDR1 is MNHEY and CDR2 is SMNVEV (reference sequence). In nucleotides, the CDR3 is TGTGCCAGCAGGCCTCTAGGGTTGAACACAGATACGCAGTATTTT. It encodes CASRPLGLNTDTQYF.

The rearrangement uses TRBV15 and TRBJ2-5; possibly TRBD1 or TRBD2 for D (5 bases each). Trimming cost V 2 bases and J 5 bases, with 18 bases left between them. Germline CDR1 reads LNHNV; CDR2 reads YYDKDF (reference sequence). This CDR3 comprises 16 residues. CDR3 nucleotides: TGTGCCACCAGCAGATCACACGACAGTACGGGGGAGACCCAGTACTTC. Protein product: CATSRSHDSTGETQYF.

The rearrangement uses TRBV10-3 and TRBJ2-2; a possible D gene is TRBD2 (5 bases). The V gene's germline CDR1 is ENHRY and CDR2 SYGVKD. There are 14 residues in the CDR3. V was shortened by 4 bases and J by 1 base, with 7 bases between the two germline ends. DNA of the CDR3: TGTGCCATCAGTGGGAGGATGAACACCGGGGAGCTGTTTTTT. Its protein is CAISGRMNTGELFF.

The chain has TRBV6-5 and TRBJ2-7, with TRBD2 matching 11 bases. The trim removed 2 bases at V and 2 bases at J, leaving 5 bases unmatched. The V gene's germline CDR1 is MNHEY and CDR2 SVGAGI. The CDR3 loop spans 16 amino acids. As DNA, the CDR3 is TGTGCCAGCAGTTACGGTCTAGCGGGAGGTCCCTACGAGCAGTACTTC. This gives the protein CASSYGLAGGPYEQYF.

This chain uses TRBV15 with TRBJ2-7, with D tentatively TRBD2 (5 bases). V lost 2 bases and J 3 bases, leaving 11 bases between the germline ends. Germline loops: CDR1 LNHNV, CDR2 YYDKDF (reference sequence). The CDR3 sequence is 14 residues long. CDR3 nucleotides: TGTGCCACCAGCAGACGACGGGATTTCTACGAGCAGTACTTC. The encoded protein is CATSRRRDFYEQYF.

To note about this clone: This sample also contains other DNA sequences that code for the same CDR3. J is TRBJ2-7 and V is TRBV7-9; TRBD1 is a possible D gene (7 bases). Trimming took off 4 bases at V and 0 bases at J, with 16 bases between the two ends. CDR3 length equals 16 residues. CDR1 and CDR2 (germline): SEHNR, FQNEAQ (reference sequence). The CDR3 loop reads CASSSIGQGGSYEQYF. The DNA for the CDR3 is TGTGCCAGCAGCTCCATAGGTCAGGGGGGCTCCTACGAGCAGTACTTC.

The CDR3 reads CAISTGYNQPQHF. The CDR3 nucleotides are TGTGCCATCAGTACAGGTTATAATCAGCCCCAGCATTTT. The chain carries TRBV10-3 and TRBJ1-5; D possibly corresponds to TRBD1 (5 bases). The germline V gene has CDR1 ENHRY and CDR2 SYGVKD. The CDR3 covers 13 residues. Between the trimmed V and J ends, which lost 5 bases and 4 bases, there was a span of 9 bases.

The DNA for the CDR3 is TGTGCCATCAGTGGAGGACTCTTGAGAGCGCAGTATTTT. It is translated as CAISGGLLRAQYF. The genes are TRBV10-3 and TRBJ2-3; possible D gene TRBD2, 5 bases. This CDR3 region has 13 residues. With 4 bases removed from V and 10 bases from J, the gap between germline ends came to 15 bases. The V gene's germline CDR1 is ENHRY and CDR2 SYGVKD.

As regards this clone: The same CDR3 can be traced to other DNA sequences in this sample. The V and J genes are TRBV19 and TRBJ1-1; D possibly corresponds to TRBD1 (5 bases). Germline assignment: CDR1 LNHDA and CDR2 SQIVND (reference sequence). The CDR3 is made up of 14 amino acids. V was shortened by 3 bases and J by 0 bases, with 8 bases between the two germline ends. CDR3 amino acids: CASSIEGMNTEAFF. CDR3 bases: TGTGCCAGTAGTATCGAGGGGATGAACACTGAAGCTTTCTTT.

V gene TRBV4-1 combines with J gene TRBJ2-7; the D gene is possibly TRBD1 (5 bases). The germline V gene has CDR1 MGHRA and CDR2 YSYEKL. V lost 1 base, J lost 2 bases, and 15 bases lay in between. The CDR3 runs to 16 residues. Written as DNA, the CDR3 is TGCGCCAGCAGCCAAGTCAAGGGGAAACAAGCCTACGAGCAGTACTTC. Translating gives CASSQVKGKQAYEQYF.

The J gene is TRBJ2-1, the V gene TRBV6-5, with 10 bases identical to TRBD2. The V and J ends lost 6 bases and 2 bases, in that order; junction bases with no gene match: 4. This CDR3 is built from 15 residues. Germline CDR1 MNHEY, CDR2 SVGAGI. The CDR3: CASSLLAGAYNEQFF. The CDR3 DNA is TGTGCCAGCAGCCTTCTAGCGGGAGCCTACAATGAGCAGTTCTTC.

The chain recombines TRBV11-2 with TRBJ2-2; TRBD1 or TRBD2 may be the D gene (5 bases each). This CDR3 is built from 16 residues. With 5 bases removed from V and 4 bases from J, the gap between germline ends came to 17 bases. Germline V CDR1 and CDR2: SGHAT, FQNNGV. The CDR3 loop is CASSPYSGPSTGELFF. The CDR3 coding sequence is TGTGCCAGCAGCCCATACTCGGGACCCAGCACCGGGGAGCTGTTTTTT.

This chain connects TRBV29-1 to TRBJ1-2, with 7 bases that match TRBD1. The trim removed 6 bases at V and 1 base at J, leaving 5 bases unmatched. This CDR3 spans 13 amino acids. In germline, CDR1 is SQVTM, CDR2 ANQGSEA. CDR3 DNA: TGCAGCGTCAGGACAGGAAATAACTATGGCTACACCTTC. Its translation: CSVRTGNNYGYTF.

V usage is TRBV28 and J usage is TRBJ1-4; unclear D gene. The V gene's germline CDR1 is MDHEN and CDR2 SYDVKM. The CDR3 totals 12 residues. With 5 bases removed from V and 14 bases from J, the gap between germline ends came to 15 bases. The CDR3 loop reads CASSAPGRYLFF. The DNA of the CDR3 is TGTGCCAGCAGTGCCCCCGGCAGATACCTGTTTTTT.

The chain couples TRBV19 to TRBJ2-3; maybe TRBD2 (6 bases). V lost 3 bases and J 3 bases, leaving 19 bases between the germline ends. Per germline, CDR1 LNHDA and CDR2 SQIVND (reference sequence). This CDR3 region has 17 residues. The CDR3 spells CASSIRRGGTRTDTQYF. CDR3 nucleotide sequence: TGTGCCAGTAGTATCCGGAGGGGTGGTACTCGGACAGATACGCAGTATTTT.

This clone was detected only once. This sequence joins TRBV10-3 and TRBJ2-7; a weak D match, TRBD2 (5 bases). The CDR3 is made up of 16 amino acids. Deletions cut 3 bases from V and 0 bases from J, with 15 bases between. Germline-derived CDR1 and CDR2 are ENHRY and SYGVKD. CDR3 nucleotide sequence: TGTGCCATCAGTGAAAGCCCAGGAGGCGGCTCCTACGAGCAGTACTTC. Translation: CAISESPGGGSYEQYF.